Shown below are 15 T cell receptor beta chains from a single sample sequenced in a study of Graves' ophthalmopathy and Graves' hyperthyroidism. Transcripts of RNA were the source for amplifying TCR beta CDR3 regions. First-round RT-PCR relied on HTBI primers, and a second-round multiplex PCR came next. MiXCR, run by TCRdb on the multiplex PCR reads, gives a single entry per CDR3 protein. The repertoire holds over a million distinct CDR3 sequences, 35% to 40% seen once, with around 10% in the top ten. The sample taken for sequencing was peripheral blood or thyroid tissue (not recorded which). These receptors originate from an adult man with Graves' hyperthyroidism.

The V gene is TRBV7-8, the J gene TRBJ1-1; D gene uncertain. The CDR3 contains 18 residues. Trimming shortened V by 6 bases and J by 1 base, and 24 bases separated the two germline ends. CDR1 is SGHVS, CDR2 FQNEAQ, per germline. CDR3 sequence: CASSASAPPWGGNTEAFF. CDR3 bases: TGTGCCAGCAGTGCTAGTGCCCCCCCATGGGGAGGGAACACTGAAGCTTTCTTT.

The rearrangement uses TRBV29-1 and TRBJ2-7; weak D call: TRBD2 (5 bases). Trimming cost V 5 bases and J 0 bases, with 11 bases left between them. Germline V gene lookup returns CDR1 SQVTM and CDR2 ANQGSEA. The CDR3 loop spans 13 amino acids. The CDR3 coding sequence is TGCAGCGTTAGTCAGCGGAACTCCTACGAGCAGTACTTC. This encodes CSVSQRNSYEQYF.

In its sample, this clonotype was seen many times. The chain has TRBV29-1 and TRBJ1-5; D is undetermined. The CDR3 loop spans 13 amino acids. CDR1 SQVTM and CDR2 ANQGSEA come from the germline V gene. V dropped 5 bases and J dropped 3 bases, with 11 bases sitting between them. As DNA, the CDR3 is TGCAGCGTTTTGGACCGGCCCAATCAGCCCCAGCATTTT. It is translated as CSVLDRPNQPQHF.

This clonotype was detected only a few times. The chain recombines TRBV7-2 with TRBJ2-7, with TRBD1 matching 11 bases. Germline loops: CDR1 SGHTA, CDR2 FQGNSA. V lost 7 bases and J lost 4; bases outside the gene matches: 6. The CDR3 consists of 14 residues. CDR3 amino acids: CASTPGQGEYEQYF. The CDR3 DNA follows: TGTGCCAGCACTCCGGGACAGGGGGAGTACGAGCAGTACTTC.

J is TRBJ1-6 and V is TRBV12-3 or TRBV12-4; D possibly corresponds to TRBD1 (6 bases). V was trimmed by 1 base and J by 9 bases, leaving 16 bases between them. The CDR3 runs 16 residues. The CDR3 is CASSLGYREVVSPLHF. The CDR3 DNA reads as TGTGCCAGCAGTTTAGGGTACAGGGAGGTAGTTTCACCCCTCCACTTT.

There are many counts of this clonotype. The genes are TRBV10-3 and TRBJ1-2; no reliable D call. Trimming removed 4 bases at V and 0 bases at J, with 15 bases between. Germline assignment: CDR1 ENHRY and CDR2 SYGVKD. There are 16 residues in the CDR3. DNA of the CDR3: TGTGCCATCAGTGGCCTGGTCCGGGCCCCTAACTATGGCTACACCTTC. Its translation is CAISGLVRAPNYGYTF.

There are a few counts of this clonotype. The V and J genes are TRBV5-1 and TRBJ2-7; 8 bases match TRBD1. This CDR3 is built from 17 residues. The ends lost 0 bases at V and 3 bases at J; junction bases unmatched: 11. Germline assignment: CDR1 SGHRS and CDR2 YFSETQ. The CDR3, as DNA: TGCGCCAGCAGCTTGGCTCCCCGGGGACAGGATAACTACGAGCAGTACTTC. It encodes CASSLAPRGQDNYEQYF.

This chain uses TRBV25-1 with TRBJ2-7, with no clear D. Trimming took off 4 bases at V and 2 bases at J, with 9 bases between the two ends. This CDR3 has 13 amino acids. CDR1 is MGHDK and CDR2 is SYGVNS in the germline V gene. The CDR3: CASSAAMTYEQYF. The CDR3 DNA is TGTGCCAGCAGTGCGGCCATGACCTACGAGCAGTACTTC.

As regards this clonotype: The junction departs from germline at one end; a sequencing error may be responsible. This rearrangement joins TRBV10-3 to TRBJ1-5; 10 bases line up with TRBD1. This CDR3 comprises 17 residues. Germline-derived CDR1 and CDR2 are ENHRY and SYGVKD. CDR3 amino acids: CASSYFPGQGSNQPQHF. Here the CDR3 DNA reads TGTGCCAGCAGTTACTTTCCGGGACAGGGGAGCAATCAGCCCCAGCATTTT.

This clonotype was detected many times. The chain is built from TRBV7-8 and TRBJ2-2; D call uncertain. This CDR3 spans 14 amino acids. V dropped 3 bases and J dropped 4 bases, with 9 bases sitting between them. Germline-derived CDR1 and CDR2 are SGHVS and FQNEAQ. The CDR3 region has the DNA TGTGCCAGCAGCTTGACTGTGGGCACCGGGGAGCTGTTTTTT. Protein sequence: CASSLTVGTGELFF.

CDR3 sequence (DNA): TGTGCCATCAGTTATCGAGGACCTAACTATGGCTACACCTTC. This translates into CAISYRGPNYGYTF. The chain uses TRBV10-3 and TRBJ1-2; unclear D gene. This CDR3 contains 14 residues. V was trimmed by 5 bases and J by 0 bases, leaving 10 bases between them. From germline, CDR1 is ENHRY and CDR2 SYGVKD.

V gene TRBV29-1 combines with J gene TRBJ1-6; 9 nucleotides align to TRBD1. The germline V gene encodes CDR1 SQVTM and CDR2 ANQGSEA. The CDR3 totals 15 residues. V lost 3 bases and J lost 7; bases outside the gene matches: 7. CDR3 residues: CSVEEGQGLNSPLHF. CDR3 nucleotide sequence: TGCAGCGTTGAGGAGGGACAGGGTTTGAATTCACCCCTCCACTTT.

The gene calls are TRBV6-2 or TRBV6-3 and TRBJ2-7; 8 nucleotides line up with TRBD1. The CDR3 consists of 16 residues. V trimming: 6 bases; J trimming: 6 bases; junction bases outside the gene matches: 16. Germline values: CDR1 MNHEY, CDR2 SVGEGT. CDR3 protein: CASRSSGQGGVGEQYF. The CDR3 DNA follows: TGTGCCAGCAGATCTAGTGGACAGGGAGGAGTCGGCGAGCAGTACTTC.

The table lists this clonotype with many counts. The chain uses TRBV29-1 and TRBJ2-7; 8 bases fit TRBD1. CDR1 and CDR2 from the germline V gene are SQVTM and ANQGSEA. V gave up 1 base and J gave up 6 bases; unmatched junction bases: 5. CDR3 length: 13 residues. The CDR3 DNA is TGCAGCGTTGAAGGGACAGGGTGGAGCGAGCAGTACTTC. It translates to CSVEGTGWSEQYF.

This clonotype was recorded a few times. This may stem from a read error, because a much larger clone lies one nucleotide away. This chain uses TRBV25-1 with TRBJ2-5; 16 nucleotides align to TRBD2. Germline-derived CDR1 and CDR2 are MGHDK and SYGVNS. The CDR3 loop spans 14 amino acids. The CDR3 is CAGSDGTSGRAQYF. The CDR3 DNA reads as TGTGCCGGCAGTGACGGGACTAGCGGGAGGGCCCAGTACTTC.